Listed below are T cell receptor beta chains from one sample, sequenced in a study of shared clonotypes between healthy human individuals. Assay used: immunoSEQ multiplex PCR; TCRdb lists only in-frame clones, some missing. Counted here are approximately 2.5 million clones, approximately 93% occurring once; the ten biggest clones make up more than 0.35%. The sequencing sample was made of naive CD4+ T cells from PBMCs. The receptors originated from a man between 18 and 35 years old in good health. Some clones in this sample may be carry-over from other donors' samples. The CDR3 runs from the conserved cysteine through the conserved F or W. A D gene is named only where the DNA matches it firmly. Only some rows state a clone size, as once, few, many or a class for expanded clones.

clone size | D gene | V gene | CDR3 protein
- | - | TRBV7-9 | CASSLLPARGETQYF
- | - | TRBV28 | CASSLLPANYEQYF
- | TRBD2 | TRBV28 | CASSFGLGTSGTDTQYF
- | - | TRBV10-3 | CAISEPIQAPGRNTEAFF
- | - | TRBV2 | CASSTGSTDTQYF
- | - | TRBV28 | CASSLLARDNEQFF
- | - | TRBV7-8 | CASGKIRNTEAFF
- | TRBD1 | TRBV27 | CASSPETGWSEKLFF
- | - | TRBV20-1 | CSAAVVGWQFF
- | - | TRBV7-9 | CASSLRANEQFF
- | - | TRBV18 | CASARGVAAGKLFF
- | - | TRBV2 | CASRAGLTNEKLFF
- | - | TRBV5-1 | CASSNNPGTLTTEAFF
- | TRBD1 | TRBV9 | CASRPTGISNTGELFF
- | - | TRBV6-5 | CASSYFRGLNTEAFF
- | TRBD1 | TRBV2 | CASSEEGTGVTEAFF
- | - | TRBV7-2 | CASSPTNYGYTF
once | TRBD1 | TRBV5-1 | CASSLLDRGYNEQFF
- | - | TRBV6-6 | CASSYPHDRGYTEAFF
once | - | TRBV9 | CASSVEVSQETQYF
- | TRBD1 | TRBV7-9 | CASSYGQVLQPQHF
- | TRBD2 | TRBV5-5 | CASSSGVDGLALYNEQFF
- | - | TRBV10-3 | CAISATGPSLLDYGYTF
- | TRBD2 | TRBV5-1 | CASEGGSGETQYF
- | TRBD2 | TRBV19 | CASSIFGASGMYEQYF
- | - | TRBV6-5 | CASSYSRGGTYEQYF
once | - | TRBV27 | CASGFSNQPQHF
- | - | TRBV14 | CASSQVPGSLSGELFF
once | - | TRBV19 | CASMEVGRLGNTIYF
- | - | TRBV4-1 | CASSWGLGGYNEQFF
- | - | TRBV11-3 | CASSLGGRYNEQFF
- | - | TRBV19 | CASSITAGAGYGYTF
- | - | TRBV7-9 | CASSLAWVPAFF
- | - | TRBV7-2 | CASSRVLRDTEAFF
- | - | TRBV19 | CASSKGGFNQPQHF